The clone carrying this TCR beta chain was counted only a few times. Its cognate antigen is unknown. This record comes from a study of human T cells and chemical hapten exposure. Study-wide points: No change in TCRs above 1 in 1000 frequency was produced by DPC sensitization.

What the library attached to individual cDNA molecules were unique molecular identifiers. TCRdb fed the RACE reads into MiXCR, producing one record per CDR3 protein. The table shows about 77,000 distinct CDR3 sequences, with 8.5% to 10% occurring only once. Sample time point: healthy volunteer bleed at 6 weeks. The starting material, unfractionated whole blood, was used for total RNA extraction. Losses at the gene ends were 2 bases for V and 5 bases for J; bases not matched to a gene: 10. The CDR3 is 16 amino acids. Per the germline V gene, CDR1 is KGHSH and CDR2 is LQKENI. The TCR sequence derives from a female donor in good health. Some clones in this sample may be carry-over from other donors' samples. The chain is built from TRBV18 and TRBJ1-1; 8 positions agree with TRBD1. Sequencing input: whole blood. The DNA of the CDR3 is TGTGCCAGCTCACCAACCACCATCGACAGGGGAACTGAAGCTTTCTTT. Amino acids: CASSPTTIDRGTEAFF.